These 25 T cell receptor beta chains were sequenced from one sample in a study of blood T cell repertoires in COVID-19 (dated by TCRdb to about 2020). The library relied on the immunoSEQ multiplex PCR assay. The table comes from immuneACCESS by way of TCRdb, which keeps in-frame sequences with V and J called. Part of the clones is missing from these tables; in studies checked, under half for an unresolved V gene and the rest for unknown reasons. This sample comprises 300,000 to 350,000 clones, around 85% of them detected only once. Around 4% of the sample rests with the top ten. The sample taken for sequencing was PBMCs or T cells enriched from blood (not recorded which). Source of these receptors: a middle-aged woman with acute COVID-19.

This clone was seen once. Other DNA variants within this sample encode the same CDR3. The CDR3 protein is CASSLEHTNNSPLHF. Written as DNA, the CDR3 is TGTGCCAGCAGCTTAGAGCATACTAACAATTCACCCCTCCACTTT. The chain carries TRBV11-1 and TRBJ1-6; D gene unclear. The CDR3 spans 15 residues. The germline V and J ends were trimmed by 1 base and 7 bases, with 11 bases remaining between them. Germline loops: CDR1 SGHAT, CDR2 FQDESV (reference sequence).

The chain combines TRBV19 with TRBJ2-7; the D gene is possibly TRBD1 (7 bases). The CDR3 length is 12 residues. Germline loops: CDR1 LNHDA, CDR2 SQIVND (reference sequence). The germline V and J ends were trimmed by 10 bases and 6 bases, with 16 bases remaining between them. CDR3 region: CANLATGTEQYF. In DNA form, the CDR3 reads TGTGCCAACCTAGCGACAGGGACCGAGCAGTACTTC.

The chain couples TRBV29-1 to TRBJ2-2, with a possible D match to TRBD1 (6 bases). Germline V gives CDR1 SQVTM, CDR2 ANQGSEA. V lost 0 bases, J lost 5 bases, and 16 bases lay in between. The CDR3 has 16 amino acids. CDR3 residues: CSVEDRGNGRTGELFF. In DNA form, the CDR3 reads TGCAGCGTTGAAGACAGGGGAAACGGGCGGACCGGGGAGCTGTTTTTT.

The genes are TRBV19 and TRBJ1-1; D may be TRBD1 (5 bases). V lost 2 bases, J lost 4 bases, and 14 bases lay in between. Germline V gene lookup returns CDR1 LNHDA and CDR2 SQIVND (reference sequence). CDR3 length equals 15 residues. CDR3 coding DNA: TGTGCCAGTAGTATAAGGGGCCCGGTGAGCACTGAAGCTTTCTTT. Amino acid sequence: CASSIRGPVSTEAFF.

The chain uses TRBV28 and TRBJ2-7, with D possibly being TRBD2 (5 bases). V was trimmed by 10 bases and J by 1 base, leaving 17 bases between them. The CDR3 extends over 14 amino acids. Germline V CDR1 and CDR2: MDHEN, SYDVKM. CDR3 protein: CATNEGGKSYEQYF. DNA for the CDR3: TGTGCCACGAACGAAGGAGGAAAGTCCTACGAGCAGTACTTC.

The CDR3 DNA reads as TGTGCCAGTAGTATACTGGTTGCGAACTATGGCTACACCTTC. Translating it yields CASSILVANYGYTF. The chain carries TRBV19 and TRBJ1-2; the D is unclear. V was pared by 2 bases and J by 2 bases, with 9 bases between. The CDR3 is made up of 14 amino acids. Germline CDR1 LNHDA, CDR2 SQIVND (reference sequence).

The chain recombines TRBV28 with TRBJ1-2, with a possible D match to TRBD1 (6 bases). The CDR3 has 14 amino acids. With 11 bases removed from V and 4 bases from J, the gap between germline ends came to 20 bases. Germline V CDR1 and CDR2: MDHEN, SYDVKM. The DNA for the CDR3 is TGTGCCGGACGGGCCCACAGGGACCCCTATGGCTACACCTTC. It is translated as CAGRAHRDPYGYTF.

This sequence joins TRBV4-2 and TRBJ2-1; 9 positions agree with TRBD2. V gave up 1 base and J gave up 7 bases; unmatched junction bases: 11. CDR1 and CDR2 (germline): LGHNA, YNFKEQ. The CDR3 runs 17 residues. The CDR3 DNA follows: TGTGCCAGCAGCCAAGGCGGGGGGGCCGACCCGATGAATGAGCAGTTCTTC. It specifies CASSQGGGADPMNEQFF.

The chain couples TRBV10-3 to TRBJ1-1; 10 nucleotides align to TRBD1. The V and J ends lost 10 bases and 7 bases, in that order; junction bases with no gene match: 15. Germline V gene data show CDR1 as ENHRY and CDR2 as SYGVKD. The CDR3 consists of 15 residues. CDR3 sequence: CASHADRGGDIEAFF. CDR3 coding DNA: TGTGCCAGCCATGCGGACAGGGGGGGCGACATTGAAGCTTTCTTT.

The chain uses TRBV2 and TRBJ2-7, with 11 bases aligning to TRBD2. This CDR3 region has 16 residues. With V trimmed by 7 bases and J by 4 bases, 12 bases remained unmatched. CDR1 is SNHLY and CDR2 is FYNNEI in the germline V gene. CDR3 in amino acids: CASTSRLAGSKYEQYF. The CDR3 DNA sequence: TGTGCCAGCACAAGTCGACTAGCGGGGAGCAAATACGAGCAGTACTTC.

The chain uses TRBV12-3 or TRBV12-4 and TRBJ2-2, with 8 bases identical to TRBD2. Trimming at V came to 6 bases and at J to 5 bases, leaving 2 bases not matched to a gene. The CDR3 runs to 13 residues. The CDR3 DNA follows: TGTGCCAGCAGGGGACTAGTGACCGGGGAGCTGTTTTTT. Amino acids: CASRGLVTGELFF.

The chain recombines TRBV28 with TRBJ1-1; D uncertain. The CDR3 spans 14 residues. V was cut by 3 bases and J by 0 bases, with 8 bases left in between. Germline V CDR1 and CDR2: MDHEN, SYDVKM. The chain's CDR3 is CASSFSQMNTEAFF. The DNA of the CDR3 is TGTGCCAGCAGTTTCTCTCAGATGAACACTGAAGCTTTCTTT.

The CDR3 sequence: CASSERTEASPLHF. CDR3 sequence (DNA): TGCGCCAGCAGCGAACGGACGGAGGCTTCACCCCTCCACTTT. This chain uses TRBV5-1 with TRBJ1-6; no reliable D call. V was clipped by 4 bases and J by 9 bases, with 14 bases between them. The CDR3 sequence is 14 residues long. Germline V gene sequence: CDR1 SGHRS, CDR2 YFSETQ. Based on the CDR3 plus reference TRBV5-1 and TRBJ1-6, the full variable domain is KAGVTQTPRYLIKTRGQQVTLSCSPISGHRSVSWYQQTPGQGLQFLFEYFSETQRNKGNFPGRFSGRQFSNSRSEMNVSTLELGDSALYLCASSERTEASPLHFGNGTRLTVT.

V and J are TRBV2 and TRBJ2-3; D call uncertain. CDR1 and CDR2 from the germline V gene are SNHLY and FYNNEI. This CDR3 has 11 residues. V was pared by 2 bases and J by 8 bases, with 5 bases between. The CDR3 coding sequence is TGTGCCAGCAGTGAAATAGTTACGCAGTATTTT. Translating it yields CASSEIVTQYF.

The chain combines TRBV5-1 with TRBJ2-5, with 15 nucleotides matching TRBD2. The CDR3 contains 19 residues. Germline-derived CDR1 and CDR2 are SGHRS and YFSETQ. The junction had 15 bases not matched to a gene; V was cut back by 4 bases and J by 5 bases. The CDR3 DNA reads TGCGCCAGCAGCATGGAAGGGGGACTAGCGGGAGGAAGGTGGGAGACCCAGTACTTC. Amino acids: CASSMEGGLAGGRWETQYF.

This clone was picked up a small number of times. The chain links TRBV7-9 to TRBJ2-1; D remains ambiguous. Trimming took off 2 bases at V and 3 bases at J, with 14 bases between the two ends. The CDR3 is made up of 16 amino acids. Germline assignment: CDR1 SEHNR and CDR2 FQNEAQ (reference sequence). The chain's CDR3 is CASSLIRPTGYNEQFF. DNA for the CDR3: TGTGCCAGCAGCTTAATACGCCCGACGGGCTACAATGAGCAGTTCTTC.

The gene calls are TRBV2 and TRBJ1-3, with TRBD1 as a possible D gene (5 bases). This CDR3 region has 15 residues. CDR1 SNHLY and CDR2 FYNNEI come from the germline V gene. The V end was cut by 3 bases, the J end by 0 bases, with 9 bases between. Written as DNA, the CDR3 is TGTGCCAGCAGTGATGGGGGGAGCTCTGGAAACACCATATATTTT. Its protein product is CASSDGGSSGNTIYF. Using reference TRBV2 and TRBJ1-3 for the parts outside the CDR3, the full variable domain is EPEVTQTPSHQVTQMGQEVILRCVPISNHLYFYWYRQILGQKVEFLVSFYNNEISEKSEIFDDQFSVERPDGSNFTLKIRSTKLEDSAMYFCASSDGGSSGNTIYFGEGSWLTVV.

The chain combines TRBV6-1 with TRBJ1-5; perhaps TRBD1 as D (5 bases). V was shortened by 3 bases and J by 4 bases, with 19 bases between the two germline ends. The germline V gene has CDR1 MNHNS and CDR2 SASEGT. The CDR3 is made up of 17 amino acids. CDR3 loop: CASSEVGASFSNQPQHF. The CDR3 DNA follows: TGTGCCAGCAGTGAGGTAGGGGCGTCCTTTAGTAATCAGCCCCAGCATTTT.

The chain employs TRBV6-5 and TRBJ2-1; D is unclear. This CDR3 spans 13 amino acids. Germline values: CDR1 MNHEY, CDR2 SVGAGI. V was cut by 6 bases and J by 10 bases, with 16 bases left in between. The CDR3 here is CASRYGDVAEQFF. CDR3 DNA sequence: TGTGCCAGCAGATACGGAGACGTGGCCGAGCAGTTCTTC.

V is TRBV5-5 and J is TRBJ2-1; no clear D. Trimming took 4 bases from V and 10 from J, leaving 15 bases between them. CDR1 and CDR2 (germline): SGHKS, YYEKEE (reference sequence). This CDR3 comprises 13 residues. This CDR3 is CASSGAEPREQFF. CDR3 sequence (DNA): TGTGCCAGCAGCGGAGCCGAACCAAGGGAGCAGTTCTTC.

The chain links TRBV15 to TRBJ1-5; D is unresolved. V was pared by 5 bases and J by 3 bases, with 17 bases between. Per germline, CDR1 LNHNV and CDR2 YYDKDF (reference sequence). The CDR3 is 16 amino acids. The CDR3 DNA reads TGTGCCACCAGCGCATGGAGGGAAAGAGACAATCAGCCCCAGCATTTT. As protein: CATSAWRERDNQPQHF. Supplemented by reference TRBV15 and TRBJ1-5, the full variable domain reads DAMVIQNPRYQVTQFGKPVTLSCSQTLNHNVMYWYQQKSSQAPKLLFHYYDKDFNNEADTPDNFQSRRPNTSFCFLDIRSPGLGDTAMYLCATSAWRERDNQPQHFGDGTRLSIL.

This clone was counted only a few times. The chain couples TRBV7-2 to TRBJ1-1; 9 positions match TRBD1. This CDR3 has 13 residues. CDR1 is SGHTA and CDR2 is FQGNSA in the germline V gene. The J segment lost 5 bases and the V segment lost 5 bases, leaving 3 bases of the junction unmatched. The CDR3 spells CASSRDRETEAFF. CDR3 in DNA: TGTGCCAGCAGCCGGGACAGGGAAACTGAAGCTTTCTTT.

The CDR3: CASSLAEGNYQPQHF. The CDR3 region has the DNA TGTGCCAGCAGCTTGGCCGAGGGAAATTATCAGCCCCAGCATTTT. The chain uses TRBV5-5 and TRBJ1-5; the D is unclear. This CDR3 is built from 15 residues. Germline V gene sequence: CDR1 SGHKS, CDR2 YYEKEE (reference sequence). V was pared by 0 bases and J by 5 bases, with 12 bases between.

This clone appeared once. CDR3 coding DNA: TGTGCCAGTAGAGACAGGGATGGCGATACGCAGTATTTT. Translation: CASRDRDGDTQYF. J is TRBJ2-3 and V is TRBV19; TRBD1 matches at 7 bases. The CDR3 consists of 13 residues. Losses at the gene ends were 6 bases for V and 6 bases for J; bases not matched to a gene: 6. Germline V gene data show CDR1 as LNHDA and CDR2 as SQIVND (reference sequence).

The chain joins TRBV7-9 to TRBJ1-1; no clear D gene. This CDR3 is built from 18 residues. The germline CDR1 and CDR2 sequences are SEHNR and FQNEAQ (reference sequence). Trimming shortened V by 1 base and J by 4 bases, and 22 bases separated the two germline ends. DNA for the CDR3: TGTGCCAGCAGCTTAGGGTACGGGGTGGTACGCTGGGGCACTGAAGCTTTCTTT. It is translated as CASSLGYGVVRWGTEAFF.